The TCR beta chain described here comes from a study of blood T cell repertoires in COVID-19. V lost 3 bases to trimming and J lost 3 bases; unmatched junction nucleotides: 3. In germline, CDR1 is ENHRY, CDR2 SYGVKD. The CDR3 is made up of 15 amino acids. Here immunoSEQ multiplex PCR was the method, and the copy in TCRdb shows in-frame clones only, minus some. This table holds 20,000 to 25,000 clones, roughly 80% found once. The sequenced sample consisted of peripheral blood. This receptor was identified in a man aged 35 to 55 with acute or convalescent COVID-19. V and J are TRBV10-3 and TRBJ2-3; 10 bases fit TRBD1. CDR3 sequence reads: CAISEDRGRTDTQYF. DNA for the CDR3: TGTGCCATCAGTGAAGACAGGGGGCGGACAGATACGCAGTATTTT.